One and the same sample provided the 5 T cell receptor beta chains below, sequenced in a study of pediatric ulcerative colitis (dated by TCRdb to about 2019). Library generation was performed with the immunoSEQ multiplex PCR assay. The table was pulled from immuneACCESS by TCRdb, which kept in-frame rearrangements only. Such tables lose some clones; where checked, under half of the loss comes from unresolved V genes, and the rest has no known cause. Recorded for this sample are 45,000 to 75,000 clones; approximately 87% of them occurred a single time. The ten largest clones take up 1.5% of the sample. The sequenced sample was blood. These receptors all come from a boy younger than 18 who was a control in a study of pediatric ulcerative colitis.

The J gene is TRBJ1-1, the V gene TRBV9; possible D gene TRBD1, 5 bases. Between the trimmed V and J ends, which lost 2 bases and 6 bases, there was a span of 14 bases. The germline V gene encodes CDR1 SGDLS and CDR2 YYNGEE. CDR3 length: 14 amino acids. The CDR3 region has the DNA TGTGCCAGCAGCGTCGGGGGGTTAGTGCCTGAAGCTTTCTTT. Protein sequence: CASSVGGLVPEAFF. The variable domain in full, with the rest retrieved from reference TRBV9 and TRBJ1-1, is DSGVTQTPKHLITATGQRVTLRCSPRSGDLSVYWYQQSLDQGLQFLIQYYNGEERAKGNILERFSAQQFPDLHSELNLSSLELGDSALYFCASSVGGLVPEAFFGQGTRLTVV.

This chain joins TRBV7-8 and TRBJ2-7, with D perhaps matching TRBD2 (6 bases). This CDR3 comprises 14 residues. Germline V gene lookup returns CDR1 SGHVS and CDR2 FQNEAQ. V gave up 5 bases and J gave up 4 bases, with 15 bases separating them. CDR3 bases: TGTGCCAGCAGCCCCGCGGGGCGGTCGTACGAGCAGTACTTC. Translation: CASSPAGRSYEQYF.

The rearrangement joins TRBV5-4 to TRBJ2-7; TRBD2 aligns across 10 bases. This CDR3 has 17 amino acids. Germline V gives CDR1 SGHNT, CDR2 YYREEE (reference sequence). The V gene end was trimmed by 5 bases and the J gene end by 2 bases; junction bases not matched to a gene: 13. DNA of the CDR3: TGTGCCAGCAGGGTCCAGGCCTCTAGCGGGGGCACCTACGAGCAGTACTTC. Residues: CASRVQASSGGTYEQYF.

The V call is TRBV19, the J call TRBJ2-7, with D unclear. The ends were cut back, 2 bases at V and 4 bases at J, with 12 bases in the middle. The CDR3 sequence is 14 residues long. The germline V gene has CDR1 LNHDA and CDR2 SQIVND (reference sequence). Written as DNA, the CDR3 is TGTGCCAGTAGTATATCCGATGGTGTTTACGAGCAGTACTTC. Translation gives CASSISDGVYEQYF.

This clone was seen a handful of times. The chain recombines TRBV9 with TRBJ2-2, with TRBD2 matching over 14 bases. With V trimmed by 3 bases and J by 6 bases, 4 bases remained unmatched. CDR3 size: 16 residues. Germline CDR1 is SGDLS and CDR2 is YYNGEE. The CDR3 loop is CASSGLAGGRAGELFF. The CDR3 DNA reads TGTGCCAGCAGCGGACTAGCGGGAGGGAGAGCCGGGGAGCTGTTTTTT.